What follows are 11 T cell receptor beta chains derived from one specimen sequenced in a study of blood T cell repertoires in COVID-19. Measured with immunoSEQ multiplex PCR; TCRdb has only the in-frame clones, and not every one. This sample has 55,000 to 95,000 clones, with roughly 80% found just once. Input material: peripheral blood. The receptors shown here come from a woman aged 55-69 years with acute or convalescent COVID-19.

The chain combines TRBV9 with TRBJ2-5; perhaps TRBD2 as D (7 bases). This CDR3 is 18 amino acids long. Germline CDR1 is SGDLS and CDR2 is YYNGEE. Trimming cost V 4 bases and J 5 bases, with 27 bases left between them. The CDR3 DNA is TGTGCCAGCAGCCCGGGGGGTCCGGGACATATCTCCATCGAGACCCAGTACTTC. It encodes CASSPGGPGHISIETQYF.

Note on this clone: The sample contains more than one DNA sequence encoding this CDR3. V gene TRBV7-8 combines with J gene TRBJ1-5, with 7 bases lining up with TRBD1. CDR3 length equals 14 residues. Losses at the gene ends were 5 bases for V and 2 bases for J; bases not matched to a gene: 3. Germline values: CDR1 SGHVS, CDR2 FQNEAQ. The CDR3 loop is CASSSRGGNQPQHF. CDR3 in DNA: TGTGCCAGCAGCAGCAGGGGGGGCAATCAGCCCCAGCATTTT.

The gene calls are TRBV11-2 and TRBJ2-1, with a possible D match to TRBD2 (6 bases). There are 18 residues in the CDR3. V was clipped by 7 bases and J by 0 bases, with 22 bases between them. CDR1 and CDR2 (germline): SGHAT, FQNNGV. The CDR3 loop is CASNPFPEGLSSYNEQFF. CDR3 coding DNA: TGTGCCAGCAACCCATTCCCTGAGGGACTCAGCTCCTACAATGAGCAGTTCTTC.

The chain links TRBV6-5 to TRBJ2-3, with D perhaps matching TRBD2 (6 bases). Germline V CDR1 and CDR2: MNHEY, SVGAGI. There are 15 residues in the CDR3. Trimming took off 7 bases at V and 2 bases at J, with 16 bases between the two ends. The CDR3 loop reads CASTHSGGLTDTQYF. DNA for the CDR3: TGTGCCAGCACACATAGCGGAGGCCTCACAGATACGCAGTATTTT.

The rearrangement uses TRBV7-9 and TRBJ1-1, with TRBD1 matching 8 bases. Trimming removed 4 bases from V and 0 bases from J; junction bases left unmatched: 4. From germline, CDR1 is SEHNR and CDR2 FQNEAQ (reference sequence). The CDR3 is 15 amino acids. The CDR3 sequence: CASSSRQGMNTEAFF. As DNA, the CDR3 is TGTGCCAGCAGCTCCAGACAGGGGATGAACACTGAAGCTTTCTTT.

The chain recombines TRBV6-5 with TRBJ2-7, with 7 bases lining up with TRBD1. CDR1 and CDR2 (germline): MNHEY, SVGAGI. The CDR3 spans 11 residues. V dropped 6 bases and J dropped 6; count of bases not matched to a gene: 2. This CDR3 is CASRRQGEQYF. CDR3 nucleotides: TGTGCCAGCAGAAGACAGGGCGAGCAGTACTTC.

This chain uses TRBV5-1 with TRBJ1-2; 7 nucleotides align to TRBD1. Losses at the gene ends were 7 bases for V and 2 bases for J; bases not matched to a gene: 8. Germline V CDR1 and CDR2: SGHRS, YFSETQ. The CDR3 is made up of 14 amino acids. In DNA, the CDR3 is TGCGCCAGCTCCAGGGGGGACGGAAACTATGGCTACACCTTC. Its translation: CASSRGDGNYGYTF. The whole variable domain, filled in from reference TRBV5-1 and TRBJ1-2, reads KAGVTQTPRYLIKTRGQQVTLSCSPISGHRSVSWYQQTPGQGLQFLFEYFSETQRNKGNFPGRFSGRQFSNSRSEMNVSTLELGDSALYLCASSRGDGNYGYTFGSGTRLTVV.

The chain recombines TRBV2 with TRBJ2-7; possibly TRBD1 for D (5 bases). V was shortened by 5 bases and J by 3 bases, with 8 bases between the two germline ends. Per the germline V gene, CDR1 is SNHLY and CDR2 is FYNNEI. The CDR3 runs 12 residues. Written as DNA, the CDR3 is TGTGCCAGCAGTCTTGACAGCTACGAGCAGTACTTC. It codes for CASSLDSYEQYF. The full variable domain, its missing parts supplied by reference TRBV2 and TRBJ2-7, is EPEVTQTPSHQVTQMGQEVILRCVPISNHLYFYWYRQILGQKVEFLVSFYNNEISEKSEIFDDQFSVERPDGSNFTLKIRSTKLEDSAMYFCASSLDSYEQYFGPGTRLTVT.

V and J are TRBV24-1 and TRBJ1-2; TRBD1 might be the D (6 bases). The CDR3 is 13 residues long. The ends were cut back, 3 bases at V and 6 bases at J, with 10 bases in the middle. Per the germline V gene, CDR1 is KGHDR and CDR2 is SFDVKD. As DNA, the CDR3 is TGTGCCACCAGTGATACAGGGTTTCATGGCTACACCTTC. Translating gives CATSDTGFHGYTF.

This rearrangement joins TRBV9 to TRBJ1-6, with TRBD1 as a possible D gene (5 bases). Trimming cost V 2 bases and J 0 bases, with 6 bases left between them. Germline CDR1 is SGDLS and CDR2 is YYNGEE. The length of the CDR3 is 15 residues. CDR3 protein: CASSVDNSYNSPLHF. The DNA of the CDR3 is TGTGCCAGCAGCGTGGACAACTCCTATAATTCACCCCTCCACTTT.

The chain couples TRBV28 to TRBJ2-7; 10 bases align to TRBD2. This CDR3 is built from 14 residues. Germline V gene lookup returns CDR1 MDHEN and CDR2 SYDVKM. The V and J ends lost 10 bases and 6 bases, in that order; junction bases with no gene match: 12. CDR3 nucleotide sequence: TGTGCCATTGGGCGAGGAGCGGGAGGGCGCGAGCAGTACTTC. Amino acids: CAIGRGAGGREQYF.